The 24 T cell receptor beta chains given below trace back to one sample, sequenced in a study of identical twins. TCRdb itself ran the 5' RACE reads through MiXCR, one entry per CDR3 protein. The sample holds about 280,000 distinct CDR3 sequences; more than 6.5% are singletons and the top ten take less than 2.5%. The same specimen was also included in a second study, on yellow fever vaccine responses in identical twins.

The sequenced material came from memory (CD45RO+) T cells sorted from blood. These receptors all come from a woman between 18 and 29 years old in good health.

This clonotype was detected a few times. The chain couples TRBV27 to TRBJ1-6; D remains ambiguous. The CDR3 has 15 amino acids. CDR1 and CDR2 (germline): MNHEY, SMNVEV (reference sequence). The V end was cut by 1 base, the J end by 7 bases, with 11 bases between. The CDR3 loop is CASSLYMGRNSPLHF. The CDR3 region has the DNA TGTGCCAGCAGTTTATATATGGGGAGGAATTCACCCCTCCACTTT.

The chain is built from TRBV24-1 and TRBJ1-1; 8 bases match TRBD1. The V gene's germline CDR1 is KGHDR and CDR2 SFDVKD. CDR3 size: 15 residues. The V and J ends lost 4 bases and 1 base, in that order; junction bases with no gene match: 4. The CDR3 here is CATSDSGTGNTEAFF. CDR3 in DNA: TGTGCCACCAGTGACTCCGGGACAGGGAACACTGAAGCTTTCTTT.

V is TRBV18 and J is TRBJ2-2, with 12 bases lining up with TRBD2. V was clipped by 0 bases and J by 5 bases; unmatched bases: 10. The CDR3 contains 19 residues. Germline CDR1 is KGHSH and CDR2 is LQKENI. CDR3 bases: TGTGCCAGCTCACCACCCGCCCTAGCGGGAGGGACGGGTACCGGGGAGCTGTTTTTT. Translation gives CASSPPALAGGTGTGELFF.

There are a few counts of this clonotype. The rearrangement joins TRBV6-2 or TRBV6-3 to TRBJ1-6; 7 bases match TRBD1. This CDR3 comprises 20 residues. Germline V lookup: CDR1 MNHEY, CDR2 SVGEGT. Germline trimming cut 0 bases from V and 1 base from J; bases unmatched to any gene: 12. The CDR3 sequence: CASSYSTWTGDGSYNSPLHF. The DNA of the CDR3 is TGTGCCAGCAGTTACTCGACCTGGACAGGCGACGGATCCTATAATTCACCCCTCCACTTT.

As DNA, the CDR3 is TGTGCCAGCAGCCACAGGGATAATTCACCCCTCCACTTT. Amino acids: CASSHRDNSPLHF. The chain has TRBV14 and TRBJ1-6, with a possible D match to TRBD1 (5 bases). This CDR3 is built from 13 residues. Trimming took 3 bases from V and 5 from J, leaving 5 bases between them. From germline, CDR1 is SGHDN and CDR2 FVKESK. The complete variable domain, with remaining parts taken from reference TRBV14 and TRBJ1-6, reads EAGVTQFPSHSVIEKGQTVTLRCDPISGHDNLYWYRRVMGKEIKFLLHFVKESKQDESGMPNNRFLAERTGGTYSTLKVQPAELEDSGVYFCASSHRDNSPLHFGNGTRLTVT.

This clonotype turned up a few times. The chain carries TRBV7-2 and TRBJ2-1; 11 bases map to TRBD2. Per the germline V gene, CDR1 is SGHTA and CDR2 is FQGNSA. V shed 3 bases and J 5 bases; nucleotides not matched to a gene: 9. This CDR3 has 17 residues. This CDR3 reads CASSLGLADSYNNEQFF. The DNA for the CDR3 is TGTGCCAGCAGCTTGGGACTAGCGGACTCCTATAACAATGAGCAGTTCTTC.

This clonotype has more than one count but fewer than ten. The chain combines TRBV2 with TRBJ1-3; TRBD1 aligns across 9 bases. The CDR3 contains 14 residues. J gave up 5 bases and V 5 bases, and 4 bases lay outside the gene matches. Germline V lookup: CDR1 SNHLY, CDR2 FYNNEI. CDR3 region: CASSSDRGRNTIYF. The CDR3 DNA reads TGTGCCAGCAGTTCGGACAGGGGCCGAAACACCATATATTTT.

V is TRBV5-6 and J is TRBJ1-1, with no clear D. The length of the CDR3 is 13 residues. The germline V and J ends were trimmed by 2 bases and 1 base, with 6 bases remaining between them. The germline V gene has CDR1 SGHDT and CDR2 YYEEEE. The CDR3 protein is CASSFRGNTEAFF. The CDR3 nucleotides read TGTGCCAGCAGCTTCCGGGGGAACACTGAAGCTTTCTTT. The full variable domain, in which reference TRBV5-6 and TRBJ1-1 provide the parts outside the CDR3, is DAGVTQSPTHLIKTRGQQVTLRCSPKSGHDTVSWYQQALGQGPQFIFQYYEEEERQRGNFPDRFSGHQFPNYSSELNVNALLLGDSALYLCASSFRGNTEAFFGQGTRLTVV.

This chain links TRBV20-1 with TRBJ1-1; D is uncertain. Germline loops: CDR1 DFQATT, CDR2 SNEGSKA (reference sequence). The CDR3 spans 14 residues. V was cut by 0 bases and J by 1 base, with 9 bases left in between. CDR3 sequence reads: CSARDGRKNTEAFF. The CDR3 nucleotides are TGCAGTGCTAGAGATGGACGGAAGAACACTGAAGCTTTCTTT.

This clonotype has only a few counts. V and J are TRBV11-2 and TRBJ1-4; D is uncertain. The CDR3 has 13 amino acids. Per germline, CDR1 SGHAT and CDR2 FQNNGV. V shed 5 bases and J shed 4 bases, with 8 bases lying between them. In DNA, the CDR3 is TGTGCCAGCAGCCGAAACAGTAATGAAAAACTGTTTTTT. This codes for CASSRNSNEKLFF.

This clonotype was counted only a few times. The rearrangement links TRBV11-1 to TRBJ1-4, with 9 bases lining up with TRBD1. Germline CDR1 is SGHAT and CDR2 is FQDESV (reference sequence). The CDR3 consists of 18 residues. The V and J ends lost 2 bases and 8 bases, in that order; junction bases with no gene match: 15. The chain's CDR3 is CASSLIIRWDRAGEKLFF. The DNA of the CDR3 is TGTGCCAGCAGCTTAATTATACGCTGGGACAGGGCAGGCGAAAAACTGTTTTTT.

The CDR3 protein is CATSDTTYSNQPQHF. The CDR3 bases are TGTGCCACCAGCGACACGACCTATAGCAATCAGCCCCAGCATTTT. The chain is built from TRBV24-1 and TRBJ1-5; no reliable D call. V gave up 7 bases and J gave up 0 bases, with 12 bases separating them. Germline CDR1 and CDR2: KGHDR and SFDVKD. The CDR3 is made up of 15 amino acids.

This clonotype was counted only a few times. The J gene is TRBJ1-2, the V gene TRBV7-2; the D is unclear. The CDR3 is 13 amino acids. Trimming stripped 3 bases from V and 1 base from J, with 6 bases between. Germline CDR1 and CDR2: SGHTA and FQGNSA. For the CDR3, the DNA is TGTGCCAGCAGCTTGCTTGATAACTATGGCTACACCTTC. It encodes CASSLLDNYGYTF.

This clonotype has more than one count but fewer than ten. The chain has TRBV5-5 and TRBJ2-4; D might be TRBD1 (6 bases). The CDR3 runs to 16 residues. Deletions cut 0 bases from V and 0 bases from J, with 10 bases between. Looked up from germline, CDR1 is SGHKS and CDR2 is YYEKEE (reference sequence). CDR3 region: CASSLDRVLAKNIQYF. As DNA, the CDR3 is TGTGCCAGCAGCTTGGACAGGGTCCTAGCCAAAAACATTCAGTACTTC.

This sequence joins TRBV5-1 and TRBJ1-2; no clear D gene. Germline loops: CDR1 SGHRS, CDR2 YFSETQ. V was trimmed by 4 bases and J by 4 bases, leaving 14 bases between them. This CDR3 is built from 14 residues. The CDR3 loop reads CASSPLGQFYGYTF. The CDR3 bases are TGCGCCAGCAGCCCCCTCGGCCAGTTCTATGGCTACACCTTC. The whole variable domain, filled in from reference TRBV5-1 and TRBJ1-2, reads KAGVTQTPRYLIKTRGQQVTLSCSPISGHRSVSWYQQTPGQGLQFLFEYFSETQRNKGNFPGRFSGRQFSNSRSEMNVSTLELGDSALYLCASSPLGQFYGYTFGSGTRLTVV.

Many counts were recorded for this clonotype. The chain joins TRBV5-5 to TRBJ2-7; a weak D match, TRBD2 (5 bases). Trimming removed 4 bases at V and 0 bases at J, with 14 bases between. Germline-derived CDR1 and CDR2 are SGHKS and YYEKEE (reference sequence). The CDR3 is made up of 15 amino acids. For the CDR3, the DNA is TGTGCCAGCAGCGACTTTGGGGAGAGCTCCTACGAGCAGTACTTC. Its protein product is CASSDFGESSYEQYF.

In this sample, this clonotype turned up many times. The V and J genes are TRBV7-2 and TRBJ1-1; D is uncertain. V was cut by 3 bases and J by 0 bases, with 11 bases left in between. The CDR3 consists of 15 residues. Germline lookup yields CDR1 SGHTA and CDR2 FQGNSA. The CDR3, as DNA: TGTGCCAGCAGCTTGGGCCCTAACCTGAACACTGAAGCTTTCTTT. This translates into CASSLGPNLNTEAFF.

The V call is TRBV6-1, the J call TRBJ2-7, with 7 bases identical to TRBD2. The CDR3 runs to 13 residues. V lost 8 bases, J lost 3 bases, and 7 bases stayed unmatched. Germline values: CDR1 MNHNS, CDR2 SASEGT. The CDR3 sequence is CASLGGGSYEQYF. Written as DNA, the CDR3 is TGTGCCAGCTTAGGTGGCGGGAGCTACGAGCAGTACTTC.

This clonotype has a count of ten or more. The chain recombines TRBV4-1 with TRBJ2-5, with TRBD1 as a possible D gene (5 bases). CDR1 is MGHRA and CDR2 is YSYEKL in the germline V gene. Trimming cost V 0 bases and J 7 bases, with 12 bases left between them. This CDR3 comprises 14 residues. DNA of the CDR3: TGCGCCAGCAGCCAAGATCAGGGAATAGTGACCCAGTACTTC. Translating gives CASSQDQGIVTQYF.

CDR3: CASSYEGTGSYEQYF. The CDR3 bases are TGTGCCAGCAGTTACGAGGGGACAGGCTCCTACGAGCAGTACTTC. This chain joins TRBV6-2 or TRBV6-3 and TRBJ2-7; TRBD1 matches 8 bases. The CDR3 totals 15 residues. J was trimmed by 0 bases and V by 2 bases; bases with no gene match: 3. The germline CDR1 and CDR2 sequences are MNHEY and SVGEGT.

This clonotype was seen more than once but under ten times. This chain uses TRBV20-1 with TRBJ2-3; D may be TRBD2 (6 bases). This CDR3 contains 15 residues. V was clipped by 3 bases and J by 1 base, with 14 bases between them. The V gene's germline CDR1 is DFQATT and CDR2 SNEGSKA (reference sequence). In nucleotides, the CDR3 is TGCAGTGCTAGTTTTCTCCAGCGGGGCACAGATACGCAGTATTTT. Translating it yields CSASFLQRGTDTQYF.

This clonotype was observed at least ten times. V gene TRBV29-1 combines with J gene TRBJ2-1; D may be TRBD2 (7 bases). V shed 6 bases and J shed 8 bases, with 26 bases lying between them. The CDR3 extends over 16 amino acids. CDR1 is SQVTM and CDR2 is ANQGSEA in the germline V gene. For the CDR3, the DNA is TGCAGCGTAGACTCCGGCTTCGGGACGGGGGGCGATGAGCAGTTCTTC. Amino acid sequence: CSVDSGFGTGGDEQFF.

Ten or more counts support this clonotype. The chain is built from TRBV29-1 and TRBJ1-1, with D possibly matching TRBD1 (6 bases). V was shortened by 4 bases and J by 3 bases, with 15 bases between the two germline ends. CDR1 and CDR2 from the germline V gene are SQVTM and ANQGSEA. This CDR3 is 14 amino acids long. The CDR3 here is CSVVRPEGDTEAFF. CDR3 coding DNA: TGCAGCGTTGTCCGCCCAGAGGGGGACACTGAAGCTTTCTTT.

This clonotype was seen at least ten times. The genes are TRBV12-3 or TRBV12-4 and TRBJ1-1; 8 bases map to TRBD1. The CDR3 covers 13 residues. V shed 3 bases, J shed 9 bases, and the junction held 6 bases outside the gene matches. In DNA form, the CDR3 reads TGTGCCAGCAGTTTCGCCGGGACAGGCCAAGCTTTCTTT. Amino acid sequence: CASSFAGTGQAFF.